A selection of T cell receptor beta chains follows, all from one sample in a study of T-cell memory formation after mild COVID-19. TCRdb independently ran MiXCR on the 5' RACE reads; one entry per CDR3 protein. The sample shows hundreds of thousands of distinct CDR3 sequences, around 15% of them seen only once. Input material: PBMCs or a T cell subset sorted from them (not recorded which). The receptors were gathered from a man aged 18 to 29 who had mild COVID-19 (a few samples of this study predate the infection). Cell type and time point are not known. CDR3s include the opening cysteine and the closing phenylalanine or tryptophan. The D gene is left open where the match is weak. The listing skips clone size in some rows; elsewhere it reads once, few, many or a size class.

d_call,clone_size,j_call,v_call,cdr3_aa,cdr3_nt
NA,NA,TRBJ2-2,TRBV6-6,CASSYPGRGSTGELFF,TGTGCCAGCAGTTACCCGGGGCGGGGTTCCACCGGGGAGCTGTTTTTT
TRBD2,many,TRBJ2-3,TRBV6-5,CASSRPLGAGGTDTQYF,TGTGCCAGCAGTCGTCCCCTGGGAGCGGGGGGCACAGATACGCAGTATTTT
NA,NA,TRBJ2-3,TRBV18,CASSPQALSTDTQYF,TGTGCCAGCTCACCACAAGCTCTTAGCACAGATACGCAGTATTTT
NA,few,TRBJ1-3,TRBV5-6,CASSSQFYSGNTIYF,TGTGCCAGCAGCTCCCAGTTCTACTCTGGAAACACCATATATTTT
NA,few,TRBJ2-5,TRBV15,CATSEVSQETQYF,TGTGCCACCAGCGAGGTTAGCCAAGAGACCCAGTACTTC
NA,few,TRBJ1-5,TRBV19,CASSAPGVDQPQHF,TGTGCCAGTAGTGCACCAGGGGTAGATCAGCCCCAGCATTTT
NA,few,TRBJ1-1,TRBV20-1,CSARRRTNNEAFF,TGCAGTGCTAGACGCAGAACTAATAATGAAGCTTTCTTT
NA,NA,TRBJ1-2,TRBV2,CASSEGGSAGYTF,TGTGCCAGCAGTGAAGGGGGCTCAGCTGGCTACACCTTC
NA,NA,TRBJ1-5,TRBV4-3,CASSQDFIGQPQHF,TGCGCCAGCAGCCAAGACTTTATCGGGCAGCCCCAGCATTTT
NA,NA,TRBJ1-2,TRBV28,CASRPPRGSGNYGYTF,TGTGCCAGCAGGCCCCCGCGGGGGTCGGGTAACTATGGCTACACCTTC
NA,few,TRBJ1-3,TRBV7-6,CASSSPIKAVGNTIYF,TGTGCCAGCAGCTCGCCAATTAAGGCAGTCGGAAACACCATATATTTT
NA,few,TRBJ2-7,TRBV4-1,CASSQLRGSYEQYF,TGCGCCAGCAGCCAGCTGAGGGGCTCCTACGAGCAGTACTTC
TRBD1,NA,TRBJ1-6,TRBV20-1,CSARDLRTGRNSPLHF,TGCAGTGCTAGAGATCTTAGGACAGGCCGAAATTCACCCCTCCACTTT
TRBD2,few,TRBJ2-3,TRBV29-1,CSQMTSGGAADTQYF,TGCAGCCAGATGACGAGCGGGGGGGCAGCAGATACGCAGTATTTT
NA,NA,TRBJ1-3,TRBV20-1,CSARPGVGNTIYF,TGCAGTGCTAGGCCAGGCGTTGGAAACACCATATATTTT
NA,few,TRBJ2-1,TRBV2,CASSDTGIDEQFF,TGTGCCAGCAGTGACACAGGGATCGATGAGCAGTTCTTC
NA,few,TRBJ1-3,TRBV20-1,CSASPGSGNTIYF,TGCAGTGCTAGTCCAGGTTCTGGAAACACCATATATTTT
TRBD2,many,TRBJ2-1,TRBV7-2,CASSHGTSGGASYNEQFF,TGTGCCAGCAGCCATGGGACTAGCGGGGGGGCATCCTACAATGAGCAGTTCTTC
NA,once,TRBJ2-2,TRBV29-1,CSAIRPGAGGTGELFF,TGCAGCGCCATCCGGCCAGGGGCGGGTGGTACCGGGGAGCTGTTTTTT
NA,few,TRBJ1-5,TRBV2,CASSDRGENQPQHF,TGTGCCAGCAGTGACAGGGGTGAGAATCAGCCCCAGCATTTT
TRBD1,NA,TRBJ2-1,TRBV10-2,CATRDRADNEQFF,TGCGCAACCCGGGACAGGGCAGACAATGAGCAGTTCTTC
TRBD2,few,TRBJ2-1,TRBV15,CATSRRGAGGVNEQFF,TGTGCCACCAGCAGGCGGGGAGCGGGGGGGGTCAATGAGCAGTTCTTC
TRBD1,many,TRBJ2-3,TRBV30,CAWSVQGADTQYF,TGTGCCTGGAGTGTACAGGGGGCAGATACGCAGTATTTT
NA,many,TRBJ2-5,TRBV27,CASPKVGMETQYF,TGTGCCAGCCCCAAGGTAGGGATGGAGACCCAGTACTTC
NA,NA,TRBJ2-5,TRBV29-1,CSVERGEETQYF,TGCAGCGTTGAGCGGGGCGAAGAGACCCAGTACTTC
NA,NA,TRBJ2-7,TRBV5-1,CASSFQRGEEQYF,TGCGCCAGCAGCTTCCAGAGAGGGGAAGAGCAGTACTTC
TRBD2,few,TRBJ2-3,TRBV7-2,CASSLVPLAGGRTDTQYF,TGTGCCAGCAGCTTAGTCCCCCTAGCGGGGGGAAGGACAGATACGCAGTATTTT
NA,few,TRBJ2-5,TRBV6-1,CASAAPPETQYF,TGTGCCAGCGCCGCGCCCCCGGAGACCCAGTACTTC